Shown below are 30 T cell receptor beta chains from a single sample sequenced in a study of monozygotic twins with inflammatory bowel disease. After re-calling the 5' RACE reads, TCRdb lists one entry per CDR3 protein, DNA absent. The repertoire table contains roughly 100,000 distinct CDR3 sequences. The material sequenced was blood. The receptors derive from a human donor with ulcerative colitis or Crohn's disease, or a healthy co-twin of an affected twin (not recorded which).

The chain has TRBV19 and TRBJ1-6; the D call from TCRdb, TRBD1, cannot be confirmed without DNA. Germline V gene data show CDR1 as LNHDA and CDR2 as SQIVND (reference sequence). The CDR3 extends over 14 amino acids. This chain's CDR3 is CASSPQGTGGPLHF.

The rearrangement joins TRBV6-5 to TRBJ2-3; TCRdb's D call, TRBD1, is unchecked because there is no DNA. The CDR3 has 15 residues. From germline, CDR1 is MNHEY and CDR2 SVGAGI. This CDR3 reads CASSYSGTSTDTQYF.

The V gene is TRBV12-3 or TRBV12-4, the J gene TRBJ1-2; TCRdb calls TRBD1, which cannot be checked without DNA. The CDR3 loop spans 14 amino acids. CDR3 region: CASTRDRGTYGYTF.

The V and J genes are TRBV7-2 and TRBJ2-7; TCRdb selects TRBD1, and the lack of DNA leaves this call unchecked. Germline lookup yields CDR1 SGHTA and CDR2 FQGNSA. CDR3 length equals 14 residues. The CDR3 loop reads CASKTDRANYEQYF. The entire variable domain, with the rest obtained from reference TRBV7-2 and TRBJ2-7, is as follows: GAGVSQSPSNKVTEKGKDVELRCDPISGHTALYWYRQSLGQGLEFLIYFQGNSAPDKSGLPSDRFSAERTGGSVSTLTIQRTQQEDSAVYLCASKTDRANYEQYFGPGTRLTVT.

This chain connects TRBV25-1 to TRBJ1-2; the D call of TRBD1 rests on TCRdb alone, since no DNA is present to check it. CDR1 and CDR2 from the germline V gene are MGHDK and SYGVNS. The CDR3 runs to 11 residues. The chain's CDR3 is CASSHGGPATF.

V gene TRBV20-1 combines with J gene TRBJ1-1; TCRdb selects TRBD1, and the lack of DNA leaves this call unchecked. The CDR3 is made up of 14 amino acids. The V gene's germline CDR1 is DFQATT and CDR2 SNEGSKA (reference sequence). CDR3 amino acids: CSARRGNKSPGAFF.

This chain uses TRBV12-3 or TRBV12-4 with TRBJ1-2. This CDR3 has 16 amino acids. The CDR3 reads CASSFFGRTSSYGYTF.

The J gene is TRBJ1-1, the V gene TRBV19. This CDR3 spans 12 amino acids. CDR1 and CDR2 (germline): LNHDA, SQIVND (reference sequence). CDR3 residues: CASKHLNTEAFF. The full variable domain, completed using reference TRBV19 and TRBJ1-1, is DGGITQSPKYLFRKEGQNVTLSCEQNLNHDAMYWYRQDPGQGLRLIYYSQIVNDFQKGDIAEGYSVSREKKESFPLTVTSAQKNPTAFYLCASKHLNTEAFFGQGTRLTVV.

V usage is TRBV4-3 and J usage is TRBJ1-1; the TRBD1 assignment by TCRdb is unverifiable without DNA. Germline CDR1 and CDR2: LGHNA and YSLEER. This CDR3 spans 13 amino acids. CDR3 sequence reads: CASSHLGGAEAFF.

V and J are TRBV5-6 and TRBJ2-5; the TCRdb call, TRBD1, lacks DNA for checking. The germline gives CDR1 SGHDT, CDR2 YYEEEE. The CDR3 contains 15 residues. The CDR3 loop is CASSTPGQVLETQYF. Looking up the rest from reference TRBV5-6 and TRBJ2-5 gives the full variable domain: DAGVTQSPTHLIKTRGQQVTLRCSPKSGHDTVSWYQQALGQGPQFIFQYYEEEERQRGNFPDRFSGHQFPNYSSELNVNALLLGDSALYLCASSTPGQVLETQYFGPGTRLLVL.

The chain uses TRBV7-2 and TRBJ2-5; with no DNA, the TCRdb D assignment of TRBD2 cannot be verified. The length of the CDR3 is 14 residues. Germline loops: CDR1 SGHTA, CDR2 FQGNSA. CDR3 loop: CASSDGLAEETQYF.

The chain has TRBV7-9 and TRBJ1-1; TCRdb outputs TRBD1, but without DNA this stays unchecked. The germline V gene encodes CDR1 SEHNR and CDR2 FQNEAQ (reference sequence). The length of the CDR3 is 17 residues. The chain's CDR3 is CASSLDSRAGPNTEAFF.

CDR3 protein: CSGGPGGDEQYF. This chain connects TRBV20-1 to TRBJ2-7; TCRdb gives TRBD2 as the D gene, but with no DNA this cannot be confirmed. From germline, CDR1 is DFQATT and CDR2 SNEGSKA (reference sequence). The CDR3 runs 12 residues.

The chain couples TRBV15 to TRBJ2-1. Germline CDR1 LNHNV, CDR2 YYDKDF (reference sequence). The CDR3 contains 16 residues. CDR3 protein: CATSRDEDTERWEQFF.

The rearrangement uses TRBV15 and TRBJ1-5; as DNA is missing, the TRBD1 call by TCRdb cannot be tested. In germline, CDR1 is LNHNV, CDR2 YYDKDF (reference sequence). This CDR3 is 15 amino acids long. The CDR3 reads CATSITGGSNQPQHF. The complete variable domain, with remaining parts taken from reference TRBV15 and TRBJ1-5, reads DAMVIQNPRYQVTQFGKPVTLSCSQTLNHNVMYWYQQKSSQAPKLLFHYYDKDFNNEADTPDNFQSRRPNTSFCFLDIRSPGLGDTAMYLCATSITGGSNQPQHFGDGTRLSIL.

This chain uses TRBV20-1 with TRBJ2-7; TCRdb's D gene call, TRBD1, goes unchecked for lack of DNA. CDR3 size: 15 residues. CDR1 is DFQATT and CDR2 is SNEGSKA in the germline V gene (reference sequence). CDR3 residues: CSARPPGVDSYEQYF.

V usage is TRBV13 and J usage is TRBJ2-5; with no DNA, the TCRdb D assignment of TRBD2 cannot be verified. Germline CDR1 PRHDT, CDR2 FYEKMQ (reference sequence). This CDR3 comprises 13 residues. The CDR3 sequence: CASSLPPQETQYF.

The gene calls are TRBV7-3 and TRBJ2-2; TCRdb's assignment of TRBD1 cannot be checked, as there is no DNA. The CDR3 sequence is 15 residues long. Germline V lookup: CDR1 SGHTA, CDR2 FQGTGA. The CDR3 spells CASSLLTGGTGELFF.

V gene TRBV28 combines with J gene TRBJ2-1; TCRdb calls TRBD2, which cannot be checked without DNA. CDR1 MDHEN and CDR2 SYDVKM come from the germline V gene. This CDR3 is built from 15 residues. The CDR3 sequence: CASSLSGRNYNEQFF.

The chain has TRBV3-1 and TRBJ2-7. Germline V CDR1 and CDR2: LGHDT, YNNKEL (reference sequence). This CDR3 is 13 amino acids long. The CDR3 spells CASSRWGSYEQYF.

The chain recombines TRBV7-2 with TRBJ2-3; the D call of TRBD1 rests on TCRdb alone, since no DNA is present to check it. CDR1 and CDR2 from the germline V gene are SGHTA and FQGNSA. This CDR3 has 16 residues. The CDR3 sequence: CASSLAGTPGTDTQYF.

The chain recombines TRBV19 with TRBJ2-7. Germline V lookup: CDR1 LNHDA, CDR2 SQIVND (reference sequence). The CDR3 extends over 11 amino acids. The CDR3 region is CASRFGIHYYF.

The chain is built from TRBV15 and TRBJ1-5; TCRdb indicates TRBD1, and absent DNA this call remains unverified. Germline V CDR1 and CDR2: LNHNV, YYDKDF (reference sequence). The CDR3 covers 16 residues. This CDR3 reads CATSRDHPRGDQPQHF.

The chain has TRBV7-2 and TRBJ2-3. Germline-derived CDR1 and CDR2 are SGHTA and FQGNSA. The CDR3 contains 14 residues. CDR3 sequence reads: CASSPQLKTDTQYF.

This sequence joins TRBV5-1 and TRBJ1-2; TCRdb proposes TRBD1, but this gene call is untestable without DNA. The CDR3 contains 14 residues. Germline loops: CDR1 SGHRS, CDR2 YFSETQ. The CDR3 here is CASSLEGNNYGYTF.

The chain recombines TRBV25-1 with TRBJ1-4; TCRdb names TRBD1, which stays unverified in the absence of DNA. Germline CDR1 reads MGHDK; CDR2 reads SYGVNS. The CDR3 totals 14 residues. The CDR3 sequence is CASSELRQGRKLFF.

The chain has TRBV24-1 and TRBJ2-1; TCRdb reports TRBD2, a call that lacks DNA to check it against. Germline-derived CDR1 and CDR2 are KGHDR and SFDVKD. The CDR3 extends over 14 amino acids. CDR3 sequence: CATSDSTRLAEQFF.

V and J are TRBV6-5 and TRBJ1-1; TCRdb indicates TRBD1, and absent DNA this call remains unverified. Per the germline V gene, CDR1 is MNHEY and CDR2 is SVGAGI. The CDR3 totals 13 residues. The CDR3 loop reads CASRRTGFTEAFF.

The chain employs TRBV3-1 and TRBJ1-2; TCRdb's D gene call, TRBD1, goes unchecked for lack of DNA. The CDR3 is 14 residues long. Germline V lookup: CDR1 LGHDT, CDR2 YNNKEL (reference sequence). The CDR3 protein is CASSHERTGRGYTF.

The V call is TRBV20-1, the J call TRBJ1-2; TCRdb picks TRBD1, but there is no DNA to check that call. CDR1 is DFQATT and CDR2 is SNEGSKA in the germline V gene (reference sequence). This CDR3 has 15 residues. The CDR3 reads CSASFPGGVGYGYTF.